This passage covers 28 T cell receptor beta chains from one sample sequenced in a study of blood T cell repertoires in COVID-19. TCRdb's table, derived via immunoSEQ multiplex PCR, lists solely in-frame clones and lacks some. The table records 400,000 to 450,000 clones, 70% to 90% of them present only once. Sequencing was done on a sample of peripheral blood. Receptor source: a woman aged 50 to 60 with COVID-19, enrolled during active disease.

This clone was counted a single time. V usage is TRBV18 and J usage is TRBJ2-4; 9 nucleotides align to TRBD1. The germline gives CDR1 KGHSH, CDR2 LQKENI. The CDR3 has 17 residues. The V and J ends lost 5 bases and 0 bases, in that order; junction bases with no gene match: 8. CDR3 nucleotide sequence: TGTGCCAGCTCAGGGACAGGGAAGGAGGGAGCCAAAAACATTCAGTACTTC. Encoded protein: CASSGTGKEGAKNIQYF.

This chain joins TRBV27 and TRBJ2-7; 10 nucleotides match TRBD1. The V gene end was trimmed by 3 bases and the J gene end by 4 bases; junction bases not matched to a gene: 3. The CDR3 extends over 14 amino acids. Germline assignment: CDR1 MNHEY and CDR2 SMNVEV (reference sequence). This CDR3 reads CASSLDRGGYEQYF. Written as DNA, the CDR3 is TGTGCCAGCAGTTTGGACAGGGGGGGTTACGAGCAGTACTTC.

The chain combines TRBV18 with TRBJ1-2; D is unresolved. Germline V CDR1 and CDR2: KGHSH, LQKENI. The V and J ends lost 6 bases and 0 bases respectively, with 14 bases between them. This CDR3 spans 15 amino acids. CDR3 nucleotide sequence: TGTGCCAGCTCCCTCTCGCACCACTCTAACTATGGCTACACCTTC. It specifies CASSLSHHSNYGYTF.

The chain combines TRBV12-5 with TRBJ2-5, with D maybe TRBD1 (8 bases). V gave up 0 bases and J gave up 5 bases, with 13 bases separating them. Germline CDR1 reads LGHNT; CDR2 reads FRNRAP. The CDR3 is 15 amino acids. The CDR3 nucleotides read TGTGCTAGTGGTTTGGTACAGGGGGGAGGGGAGACCCAGTACTTC. Residues: CASGLVQGGGETQYF.

This chain links TRBV19 with TRBJ1-1; D is perhaps TRBD1 (5 bases). The V and J ends lost 5 bases and 5 bases respectively, with 15 bases between them. Germline V gives CDR1 LNHDA, CDR2 SQIVND (reference sequence). CDR3 length: 14 residues. CDR3 region: CASSAVGGGTEAFF. CDR3 coding DNA: TGTGCCAGTAGTGCCGTCGGGGGGGGGACTGAAGCTTTCTTT.

The chain joins TRBV7-8 to TRBJ2-2; 7 nucleotides agree with TRBD1. V was pared by 5 bases and J by 1 base, with 4 bases of the junction left unmatched. Germline values: CDR1 SGHVS, CDR2 FQNEAQ. The CDR3 is 15 amino acids. In DNA form, the CDR3 reads TGTGCCAGCAGCCTAACAGGGGAGAACACCGGGGAGCTGTTTTTT. Translated: CASSLTGENTGELFF.

The rearrangement joins TRBV6-5 to TRBJ2-7, with 8 nucleotides matching TRBD1. CDR1 MNHEY and CDR2 SVGAGI come from the germline V gene. The V and J ends lost 7 bases and 2 bases, in that order; junction bases with no gene match: 10. CDR3 length: 15 residues. DNA for the CDR3: TGTGCCAGCACCCAAAGTCGGGACAGGACCTACGAGCAGTACTTC. Its protein is CASTQSRDRTYEQYF.

The rearrangement uses TRBV30 and TRBJ1-1; TRBD1 might be the D (6 bases). The V end was cut by 2 bases, the J end by 3 bases, with 13 bases between. Germline V gene lookup returns CDR1 GTSNPN and CDR2 SVGIG (reference sequence). The CDR3 sequence is 14 residues long. CDR3 DNA sequence: TGTGCCTGGAGTTTAACACAGGGAGACACTGAAGCTTTCTTT. It encodes CAWSLTQGDTEAFF.

This clone was observed once. V is TRBV5-1 and J is TRBJ2-1; a possible D gene is TRBD1 (6 bases). This CDR3 has 15 amino acids. V lost 1 base and J lost 4, with 12 bases in between. Germline V gene data show CDR1 as SGHRS and CDR2 as YFSETQ. The CDR3 protein is CASSLQPGQYNEQFF. The CDR3 DNA sequence: TGCGCCAGCAGCTTGCAACCAGGACAGTACAATGAGCAGTTCTTC.

The chain uses TRBV3-1 (or the pseudogene TRBV3-2) and TRBJ1-1; 9 nucleotides agree with TRBD1. This CDR3 comprises 14 residues. V was clipped by 4 bases and J by 8 bases; unmatched bases: 8. Germline lookup yields CDR1 LGHDT and CDR2 YNNKEL (reference sequence). For the CDR3, the DNA is TGTGCCAGCAGCCCATTCCGGGACAGGGTCGAAGCTTTCTTT. This encodes CASSPFRDRVEAFF.

For the CDR3, the DNA is TGTGCCAGCAGCTCCACAGGGGTAGGATCACCCCTCCACTTT. As protein: CASSSTGVGSPLHF. The J gene is TRBJ1-6, the V gene TRBV6-6, with 7 bases that match TRBD1. With 6 bases clipped from V and 10 bases from J, the junction kept 9 bases outside the gene matches. The CDR3 covers 14 residues. The germline gives CDR1 MNHNY, CDR2 SVGAGI (reference sequence).

The DNA for the CDR3 is TGTGCCAGCAGTTGGGACAGCATGAACACTGAAGCTTTCTTT. The encoded protein is CASSWDSMNTEAFF. The V and J genes are TRBV27 and TRBJ1-1, with 7 nucleotides matching TRBD1. This CDR3 has 14 residues. V lost 4 bases, J lost 0 bases, and 2 bases stayed unmatched. Germline-derived CDR1 and CDR2 are MNHEY and SMNVEV (reference sequence).

The chain is built from TRBV28 and TRBJ2-7, with TRBD2 as a possible D gene (6 bases). The CDR3 runs to 17 residues. V was trimmed by 8 bases and J by 3 bases, leaving 26 bases between them. Germline V gives CDR1 MDHEN, CDR2 SYDVKM. The CDR3 is CASPPPYGGWPLYEQYF. The CDR3 DNA reads TGTGCCAGCCCACCCCCCTATGGAGGGTGGCCCCTCTACGAGCAGTACTTC.

The gene calls are TRBV11-2 and TRBJ1-4, with a weak D call TRBD1 (5 bases). V was pared by 3 bases and J by 6 bases, with 11 bases between. The CDR3 totals 14 residues. The germline CDR1 and CDR2 sequences are SGHAT and FQNNGV. CDR3 sequence (DNA): TGTGCCAGCAGCTTTGGGGGGGAGGATGAAAAACTGTTTTTT. Its translation: CASSFGGEDEKLFF.

The CDR3 DNA sequence: TGTGCCAGTAGTCTGGCCAGGGTCGACACCGGGGAGCTGTTTTTT. Translation: CASSLARVDTGELFF. This chain links TRBV19 with TRBJ2-2, with D possibly being TRBD1 (5 bases). The germline CDR1 and CDR2 sequences are LNHDA and SQIVND (reference sequence). The CDR3 is made up of 15 amino acids. V was shortened by 5 bases and J by 3 bases, with 13 bases between the two germline ends.

This chain connects TRBV6-5 to TRBJ1-2, with 8 nucleotides matching TRBD1. CDR3 length: 12 amino acids. The germline gives CDR1 MNHEY, CDR2 SVGAGI. V lost 8 bases and J lost 4; bases outside the gene matches: 3. The CDR3 coding sequence is TGTGCCAGCCGAGGACAGGGCTATGGCTACACCTTC. It yields the protein CASRGQGYGYTF.

This chain joins TRBV6-5 and TRBJ1-2; 7 nucleotides agree with TRBD1. The germline V gene has CDR1 MNHEY and CDR2 SVGAGI. Germline trimming cut 6 bases from V and 4 bases from J; bases unmatched to any gene: 5. This CDR3 has 13 residues. In DNA form, the CDR3 reads TGTGCCAGCAGCCAGGGGGACTTCTATGGCTACACCTTC. It specifies CASSQGDFYGYTF.

The chain combines TRBV4-1 with TRBJ1-1, with D unresolved. The V and J ends lost 1 base and 4 bases respectively, with 7 bases between them. Germline-derived CDR1 and CDR2 are MGHRA and YSYEKL. The CDR3 is made up of 13 amino acids. The CDR3 nucleotides read TGCGCCAGCAGCCAAGCGGCGGGCACTGAAGCTTTCTTT. This codes for CASSQAAGTEAFF.

The rearrangement uses TRBV2 and TRBJ2-5, with 10 positions matching TRBD1. CDR1 SNHLY and CDR2 FYNNEI come from the germline V gene. The CDR3 contains 16 residues. With V trimmed by 0 bases and J by 4 bases, 5 bases remained unmatched. The CDR3 coding sequence is TGTGCCAGCAGTGAAGCGGAGACAGGGGGCAGAGAGACCCAGTACTTC. The encoded protein is CASSEAETGGRETQYF.

In this sample, this clone turned up many times. J is TRBJ1-2 and V is TRBV5-6, with 11 bases matching TRBD1. This CDR3 contains 14 residues. Unmatched junction bases numbered 7, after V lost 4 bases and J lost 8 bases. Per the germline V gene, CDR1 is SGHDT and CDR2 is YYEEEE. The chain's CDR3 is CASSPGQGVRGYTF. For the CDR3, the DNA is TGTGCCAGCAGCCCGGGACAGGGGGTACGGGGCTACACCTTC. Combining the CDR3 with reference TRBV5-6 and TRBJ1-2 gives the whole variable domain DAGVTQSPTHLIKTRGQQVTLRCSPKSGHDTVSWYQQALGQGPQFIFQYYEEEERQRGNFPDRFSGHQFPNYSSELNVNALLLGDSALYLCASSPGQGVRGYTFGSGTRLTVV.

The chain uses TRBV5-1 and TRBJ2-7; D is undetermined. The V end was cut by 4 bases, the J end by 1 base, with 12 bases between. This CDR3 has 14 residues. CDR1 is SGHRS and CDR2 is YFSETQ in the germline V gene. The CDR3, as DNA: TGCGCCAGCAGCAGCGAGAGCAGATCCTACGAGCAGTACTTC. Translating it yields CASSSESRSYEQYF.

The chain recombines TRBV29-1 with TRBJ2-3; no clear D gene. V was trimmed by 2 bases and J by 4 bases, leaving 7 bases between them. Germline CDR1 is SQVTM and CDR2 is ANQGSEA. There are 12 residues in the CDR3. The CDR3 nucleotides are TGCAGCGTTGAAACAGCCCCAGATACGCAGTATTTT. Translation gives CSVETAPDTQYF.

The chain has TRBV5-8 and TRBJ1-4; 12 nucleotides align to TRBD1. Germline V CDR1 and CDR2: SGHTS, YDEGEE. The junction had 7 bases not matched to a gene; V was cut back by 4 bases and J by 12 bases. CDR3 size: 14 residues. CDR3 in amino acids: CASSLGQGAAELFF. The CDR3 region has the DNA TGTGCCAGCAGCCTGGGACAGGGGGCAGCGGAACTGTTTTTT. Full variable domain (missing parts from reference TRBV5-8 and TRBJ1-4): EAGVTQSPTHLIKTRGQQATLRCSPISGHTSVYWYQQALGLGLQFLLWYDEGEERNRGNFPPRFSGRQFPNYSSELNVNALELEDSALYLCASSLGQGAAELFFGSGTQLSVL.

The rearrangement links TRBV3-1 (or the pseudogene TRBV3-2) to TRBJ1-1; possibly TRBD1 for D (6 bases). Per the germline V gene, CDR1 is LGHDT and CDR2 is YNNKEL (reference sequence). V lost 0 bases and J lost 11, with 19 bases in between. There are 15 residues in the CDR3. CDR3 DNA: TGTGCCAGCAGCCAAGACCTGGACAGACCCCCTCCGGCTTTCTTT. Its protein product is CASSQDLDRPPPAFF.

V and J are TRBV29-1 and TRBJ2-1; D perhaps matches TRBD1 (7 bases). The germline V gene has CDR1 SQVTM and CDR2 ANQGSEA. This CDR3 has 14 residues. Trimming shortened V by 7 bases and J by 7 bases, and 20 bases separated the two germline ends. CDR3: CSAERQGGPNEQFF. DNA for the CDR3: TGCAGCGCCGAACGACAGGGAGGACCTAATGAGCAGTTCTTC.

This clone is a singleton in its sample. This chain links TRBV27 with TRBJ2-7; 7 bases are shared with TRBD2. CDR1 MNHEY and CDR2 SMNVEV come from the germline V gene (reference sequence). CDR3 size: 15 residues. The ends lost 5 bases at V and 2 bases at J; junction bases unmatched: 9. The CDR3 DNA reads as TGTGCCAGCAGTCTCCGAGCTAGCGGCCCCTACGAGCAGTACTTC. This sequence encodes CASSLRASGPYEQYF.

DNA of the CDR3: TGTGCCAGCAGTTTGGGAGGCAAATATTTCTACACCTTC. This encodes CASSLGGKYFYTF. V and J are TRBV12-3 or TRBV12-4 and TRBJ1-2, with D hard to call. CDR3 size: 13 residues. V was trimmed by 3 bases and J by 10 bases, leaving 15 bases between them.

The chain joins TRBV6-5 to TRBJ1-1; the D gene is possibly TRBD1 (6 bases). V lost 9 bases and J 2 bases, leaving 19 bases between the germline ends. CDR1 is MNHEY and CDR2 is SVGAGI in the germline V gene. The CDR3 is made up of 15 amino acids. The CDR3 is CASVRKGGANTEAFF. The CDR3 DNA is TGTGCCAGTGTAAGGAAGGGGGGGGCTAACACTGAAGCTTTCTTT.